The entry that follows covers one TCR beta chain sequence. With 5 bases removed from V and 0 bases from J, the gap between germline ends came to 14 bases. CDR1 is SGHTA and CDR2 is FQGNSA in the germline V gene. The CDR3 is 16 amino acids. These data originate in a study of T cells in localized non-small cell lung cancer. Clones were read by immunoSEQ multiplex PCR, and TCRdb kept only the in-frame ones, dropping some. Here the sample spans approximately 34,000 clones, around nine tenths being singletons. The receptor was isolated from a woman aged 35 to 75 with stage I lung adenocarcinoma. The V gene is TRBV7-2, the J gene TRBJ1-5, with D unclear. Sequenced material: peripheral blood, taken before any cancer treatment. CDR3 nucleotide sequence: TGTGCCAGCAGCCGACCGACGGCTTATAGCAATCAGCCCCAGCATTTT. Translation gives CASSRPTAYSNQPQHF.